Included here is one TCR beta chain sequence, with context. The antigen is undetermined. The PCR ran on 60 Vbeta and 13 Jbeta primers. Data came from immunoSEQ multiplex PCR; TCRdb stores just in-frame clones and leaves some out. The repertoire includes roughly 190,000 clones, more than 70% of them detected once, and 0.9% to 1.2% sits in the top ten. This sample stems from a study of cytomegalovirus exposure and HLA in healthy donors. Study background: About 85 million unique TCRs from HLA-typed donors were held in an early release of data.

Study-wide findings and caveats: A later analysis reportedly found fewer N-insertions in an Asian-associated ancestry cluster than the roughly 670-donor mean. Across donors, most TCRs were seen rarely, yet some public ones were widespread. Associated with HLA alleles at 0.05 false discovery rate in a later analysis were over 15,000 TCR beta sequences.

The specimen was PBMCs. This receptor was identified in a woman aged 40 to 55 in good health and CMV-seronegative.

The CDR3 region is CASSFDRAEQYF. CDR3 nucleotides: TGCGCCAGCAGCTTCGACAGGGCCGAGCAGTACTTC. The chain combines TRBV5-1 with TRBJ2-7; 7 bases line up with TRBD1. The CDR3 covers 12 residues. V shed 2 bases, J shed 6 bases, and the junction held 2 bases outside the gene matches. Germline V CDR1 and CDR2: SGHRS, YFSETQ.